The clone carrying this T cell receptor (beta chain) was recorded a few times. The CDR3 is made up of 13 amino acids. The germline gives CDR1 SQVTM, CDR2 ANQGSEA. Trimming stripped 4 bases from V and 0 bases from J, with 7 bases between. This sample stems from a study of identical twins. TCRdb passed the 5' RACE reads through MiXCR, listing each CDR3 protein once. The sample carries fewer than 500,000 distinct CDR3 sequences, approximately 24% recorded once. These records were also assigned to another study, of T cells expressing NK-cell markers.

This chain links TRBV29-1 with TRBJ2-1; D unclear. This clonotype was sampled from a woman younger than 30 in good health. Sample: CD4+ T cells sorted from blood. The CDR3 nucleotides read TGCAGCGTTGCCCGGGCCTCCTACAATGAGCAGTTCTTC. This codes for CSVARASYNEQFF.